A selection of T cell receptor beta chains follows, all from one sample in a study of cytomegalovirus exposure and HLA in healthy donors. Profiled with immunoSEQ multiplex PCR; TCRdb holds only in-frame clones, not every one. The data show 110,000 to 150,000 clones, with around 80% seen just once and 2% to 3% held by the top ten. The sample consisted of PBMCs. The source is a boy younger than 10 in good health and CMV-seronegative. The CDR3 runs from the conserved cysteine through the conserved F or W. D genes are given only for firm matches. Clone size is not always given. Where it is, it says once, few, many or a class for expanded clones.

TRBJ1-1,.,.,TRBV5-1,CASSRAGEYTEAFF,TGCGCCAGCAGCAGAGCCGGAGAGTACACTGAAGCTTTCTTT
TRBJ2-2,.,.,TRBV7-7,CASSRDLNTGELFF,TGTGCCAGCAGCCGTGACTTGAACACCGGGGAGCTGTTTTTT
TRBJ1-1,.,.,TRBV28,CASSLGRGNTEAFF,TGTGCCAGCAGTTTAGGTCGGGGTAACACTGAAGCTTTCTTT
TRBJ2-7,TRBD2,.,TRBV11-2,CASSIGGGIAGADYEQYF,TGTGCCAGCAGCATAGGGGGGGGGATAGCGGGGGCCGACTACGAGCAGTACTTC
TRBJ1-1,TRBD1,.,TRBV27,CASSYGQATTEAFF,TGTGCTAGCAGCTACGGACAGGCGACCACTGAAGCTTTCTTT
TRBJ2-7,TRBD1,.,TRBV6-1,CASRDRPYEQYF,TGTGCCAGCAGGGACAGGCCCTACGAGCAGTACTTC
TRBJ2-1,.,few,TRBV20-1,CSATPYNEQFF,TGCAGTGCTACCCCTTACAATGAGCAGTTCTTC
TRBJ2-3,TRBD2,once,TRBV6-6,CASSRERGLPTDTQYF,TGTGCCAGCAGTCGGGAGCGGGGGCTCCCCACAGATACGCAGTATTTT
TRBJ2-3,TRBD2,.,TRBV9,CASSVGSGRADTQYF,TGTGCCAGCAGCGTAGGTAGCGGGAGGGCAGATACGCAGTATTTT
TRBJ1-5,.,.,TRBV15,CATSEEGGNNQPQHF,TGTGCCACCAGCGAAGAGGGGGGGAACAATCAGCCCCAGCATTTT
TRBJ2-2,TRBD1,.,TRBV28,CASTRDRGILGELFF,TGTGCCTCCACGCGGGACAGGGGGATTCTGGGGGAGCTGTTTTTT
TRBJ2-2,TRBD2,medium-sized,TRBV4-3,CASSQGGASGNLDTGELFF,TGCGCCAGCAGCCAAGGGGGGGCTAGCGGGAACCTTGACACCGGGGAGCTGTTTTTT
TRBJ2-1,TRBD2,.,TRBV9,CASSVGGTSENEQFF,TGTGCCAGCAGCGTAGGGGGGACTAGCGAGAATGAGCAGTTCTTC
TRBJ2-1,.,.,TRBV4-1,CASSQASDNEQFF,TGCGCCAGCAGCCAGGCTAGCGACAATGAGCAGTTCTTC
TRBJ2-5,.,.,TRBV15,CATSRDRQETQYF,TGTGCCACCAGCAGAGACAGACAAGAGACCCAGTACTTC
TRBJ1-1,.,.,TRBV9,CASSVVGGMGTEAFF,TGTGCCAGCAGCGTAGTTGGGGGGATGGGCACTGAAGCTTTCTTT
TRBJ2-1,TRBD2,once,TRBV4-1,CASTFIFGTSGVNEQFF,TGCGCCAGCACCTTCATCTTCGGGACTAGCGGAGTCAATGAGCAGTTCTTC
TRBJ1-5,.,.,TRBV6-5,CASSYPAGVLPQHF,TGTGCCAGCAGTTACCCGGCGGGGGTATTGCCCCAGCATTTT
TRBJ2-4,.,.,TRBV18,CASSPNIYRQEAKNIQYF,TGTGCCAGCTCACCAAATATTTACCGACAAGAGGCCAAAAACATTCAGTACTTC
TRBJ2-7,.,.,TRBV11-2,CASSFPIAEQYF,TGTGCCAGCAGCTTCCCTATCGCCGAGCAGTACTTC
TRBJ2-7,TRBD1,.,TRBV11-3,CASSEGQDLLPYEQYF,TGTGCCAGCAGCGAGGGACAGGACCTATTACCCTACGAGCAGTACTTC
TRBJ1-1,TRBD1,.,TRBV5-5,CASSSLTGGDLPFF,TGTGCCAGCAGCTCGCTAACAGGGGGCGATTTACCCTTCTTT
TRBJ2-7,TRBD2,.,TRBV19,CASSFTGTSGYEQYF,TGTGCCAGTAGTTTCACCGGGACTAGCGGATACGAGCAGTACTTC
TRBJ2-7,TRBD1,.,TRBV7-9,CSSSSTPGTGKSPYEQYF,TGTTCCAGCAGCTCGACGCCGGGGACAGGGAAGTCCCCTTACGAGCAGTACTTC
TRBJ2-6,.,.,TRBV7-2,CASSLTSGGLTGANVLTF,TGTGCCAGCAGCTTGACCTCCGGGGGGCTCACTGGGGCCAACGTCCTGACTTTC
TRBJ2-1,.,.,TRBV25-1,CASSETGSQYNEQFF,TGTGCCAGCAGTGAAACAGGGTCCCAATACAATGAGCAGTTCTTC
TRBJ2-6,TRBD1,once,TRBV14,CASSQTIYGDRGSYGANVLTF,TGTGCCAGCAGCCAAACAATTTACGGGGACAGGGGATCCTATGGGGCCAACGTCCTGACTTTC
TRBJ2-7,TRBD1,.,TRBV19,CASSTGQGDTEQYF,TGTGCCAGTAGTACAGGACAGGGAGATACCGAGCAGTACTTC
TRBJ1-1,TRBD1,once,TRBV29-1,CSVKPGQGYEAFF,TGCAGCGTCAAGCCGGGACAGGGATACGAAGCTTTCTTT
TRBJ2-7,TRBD1,.,TRBV6-6,CASSYSPGQHYEQYF,TGTGCCAGCAGTTACTCGCCGGGACAGCACTACGAGCAGTACTTC
TRBJ2-5,.,.,TRBV6-6,CASSTLRGETQYF,TGTGCCAGCAGTACCTTGCGAGGGGAGACCCAGTACTTC
TRBJ2-1,TRBD2,.,TRBV11-2,CASSRPGPSGDYNEQFF,TGTGCCAGCAGTCGGCCGGGGCCTAGCGGGGACTACAATGAGCAGTTCTTC
TRBJ2-5,.,once,TRBV5-1,CASSSGGPEETQYF,TGCGCCAGCAGCAGCGGTGGTCCGGAGGAGACCCAGTACTTC
TRBJ2-7,TRBD1,once,TRBV7-9,CASSQTGFAYEQYF,TGTGCCAGCAGTCAGACAGGGTTCGCGTACGAGCAGTACTTC
TRBJ2-3,.,.,TRBV5-1,CASLPHSDTITDTQYF,TGCGCCAGCCTTCCCCATAGCGATACCATCACAGATACGCAGTATTTT
TRBJ2-7,.,.,TRBV15,CATSSYLPAYEQYF,TGTGCCACCAGCAGTTATCTTCCCGCCTACGAGCAGTACTTC
TRBJ1-4,.,.,TRBV15,CATGHGGSKEKLFF,TGTGCCACCGGACACGGGGGGTCTAAGGAAAAACTGTTTTTT
TRBJ1-5,TRBD1,.,TRBV4-1,CASSQDRGARGNQPQHF,TGCGCCAGCAGCCAAGACAGGGGGGCCCGGGGCAATCAGCCCCAGCATTTT
TRBJ2-7,.,.,TRBV6-1,CASSEASTQVPYEQYF,TGTGCCAGCAGTGAAGCGAGCACCCAGGTACCCTACGAGCAGTACTTC
TRBJ1-5,.,once,TRBV27,CASSLGQPNQPQHF,TGTGCCAGCAGTTTAGGACAGCCTAATCAGCCCCAGCATTTT
TRBJ2-3,TRBD2,.,TRBV14,CASSPGLAGGTDTQYF,TGTGCCAGCAGCCCCGGACTAGCGGGGGGAACAGATACGCAGTATTTT
TRBJ2-5,TRBD1,.,TRBV29-1,CSTGQGGETQYF,TGCAGCACTGGACAGGGCGGGGAGACCCAGTACTTC
TRBJ1-2,TRBD1,.,TRBV28,CASRAPTGFDYGYTF,TGTGCCAGCAGAGCCCCGACAGGGTTTGACTATGGCTACACCTTC
TRBJ2-3,TRBD2,.,TRBV10-2,CASSSTSGQEGDTQYF,TGCGCCAGCAGCTCAACTAGCGGCCAGGAAGGGGATACGCAGTATTTT
TRBJ2-7,TRBD2,.,TRBV5-1,CASSHGTSGIGEQYF,TGCGCCAGCAGCCACGGGACTAGCGGGATCGGCGAGCAGTACTTC
TRBJ1-2,.,.,TRBV14,CASSQVYFGAGYTF,TGTGCCAGCAGCCAAGTCTATTTCGGAGCGGGCTACACCTTC
TRBJ2-1,TRBD2,.,TRBV5-4,CASSPSRTSGSNEQFF,TGTGCCAGCAGCCCGTCGAGGACTAGCGGGAGCAATGAGCAGTTCTTC
TRBJ2-2,TRBD2,.,TRBV5-6,CASEERGANTGELFF,TGTGCCAGCGAAGAGCGGGGGGCAAACACCGGGGAGCTGTTTTTT
TRBJ2-1,TRBD2,.,TRBV2,CASSGSGGGAWVDEQFF,TGTGCCAGCAGTGGTTCGGGCGGGGGGGCTTGGGTCGATGAGCAGTTCTTC
TRBJ1-5,.,.,TRBV6-6,CASSSGSNQPQHF,TGTGCCAGCAGTTCGGGGAGCAATCAGCCCCAGCATTTT
TRBJ2-5,.,.,TRBV25-1,CASSDPRRFDQETQYF,TGTGCCAGCAGTGATCCACGCCGGTTCGACCAAGAGACCCAGTACTTC
TRBJ2-1,.,.,TRBV27,CASSSPANNEQFF,TGTGCCAGCAGTTCCCCCGCGAACAATGAGCAGTTCTTC
TRBJ1-1,.,.,TRBV9,CASSVSWRGEAFF,TGTGCCAGCAGCGTTAGTTGGAGGGGTGAAGCTTTCTTT
TRBJ2-3,TRBD2,.,TRBV28,CASSFAFEGLAGSTDTQYF,TGTGCCAGCAGTTTTGCCTTCGAGGGACTAGCGGGAAGCACAGATACGCAGTATTTT
TRBJ2-3,TRBD1,once,TRBV10-1,CASSEGDRHTDTQYF,TGCGCCAGCAGTGAAGGGGACAGACACACAGATACGCAGTATTTT